The rows below give T cell receptor beta chains drawn from one sample of a study of T cell repertoires in aging, cancer and after chemotherapy. TCRdb reprocessed the multiplex PCR reads with MiXCR, giving one entry per CDR3 protein. The data show 2,000 or so distinct CDR3 sequences, roughly 50% seen once. The sequenced material came from blood. Every receptor here comes from a human donor with a blood cancer. CDR3s include the opening cysteine and the closing phenylalanine or tryptophan. D genes are given only for firm matches. Size tells how often a clone was seen (once, few, many) or the class of an expanded clone, and some rows leave it out.

12 TRBD2 NA TRBJ2-3 TRBV12-3/TRBV12-4 TGTGCCAGCAGAGGACTAGCAGATACGCAGTATTTT CASRGLADTQYF
12 NA NA TRBJ1-5 TRBV20-1 TGCAGTGCTAGAGATCCGGATCAGCCCCAGCATTTT CSARDPDQPQHF
14 TRBD2 large TRBJ2-7 TRBV30 TGTGCCTGGAGTACGCGACTAGCTTCCTACGAGCAGTACTTC CAWSTRLASYEQYF
14 NA NA TRBJ1-3 TRBV6-5 TGTGCCAGCGGGGACGGGGTATCTGGAAACACCATATATTTT CASGDGVSGNTIYF
13 TRBD2 NA TRBJ2-7 TRBV19 TGTGCCAGTAGTATGCCCGGGGGGTACGAGCAGTACTTC CASSMPGGYEQYF
16 TRBD2 few TRBJ2-2 TRBV6-5 TGTGCCAGCAGTTACGGCGGGAGGCCCTACCCCGGGGAGCTGTTTTTT CASSYGGRPYPGELFF
16 NA NA TRBJ2-4 TRBV6-2/TRBV6-3 TGTGCCAGCAGTTACGTGGGGCCGATCTGGGGGAACATTCAGTACTTC CASSYVGPIWGNIQYF
12 NA NA TRBJ2-7 TRBV5-6 TGTGCCAGCAGCCAGGACATCTACGAGCAGTACTTC CASSQDIYEQYF
13 TRBD2 few TRBJ2-7 TRBV11-3 TGTGCCACCAAGAGAGCGGGGGACTACGAGCAGTACTTC CATKRAGDYEQYF
14 TRBD2 NA TRBJ2-7 TRBV6-1 TGTGCCAGCACCCGGGAGGAAAGATCCTACGAGCAGTACTTC CASTREERSYEQYF
15 NA few TRBJ2-3 TRBV6-5 TGTGCCAGCAGTTACTCAACCCCGAGCACAGATACGCAGTATTTT CASSYSTPSTDTQYF
17 NA NA TRBJ2-7 TRBV11-3 TGTGCCAGCAGCTTATCCCCTATGGGGTTTAGCGATGGCGAGCAGTACTTC CASSLSPMGFSDGEQYF
16 NA few TRBJ2-1 TRBV12-3/TRBV12-4 TGTGCCAGCAGTCTCCACGCTAGGCAGGTTTACAATGAGCAGTTCTTC CASSLHARQVYNEQFF
15 NA NA TRBJ2-6 TRBV6-5 TGTGCCAGCAGTTACGGAGGCTCTGGGGCCAACGTCCTGACTTTC CASSYGGSGANVLTF
15 NA few TRBJ2-7 TRBV12-3/TRBV12-4 TGTGCCAGCAGTAGAGGGGGTTCCAACTCCTACGAGCAGTACTTC CASSRGGSNSYEQYF
14 NA NA TRBJ1-2 TRBV29-1 TGCAGCGTTGAAGCGGCTGGACAGCGGCATGGCTACACCTTC CSVEAAGQRHGYTF
17 TRBD1 few TRBJ2-5 TRBV6-5 TGTGCCAGCAGTTACTGGGTATCCGGGACAGTAAAAGAGACCCAGTACTTC CASSYWVSGTVKETQYF
13 NA NA TRBJ2-3 TRBV6-5 TGTGCCAGCAGTTACTCGACGACAGATACGCAGTATTTT CASSYSTTDTQYF
16 TRBD2 NA TRBJ2-1 TRBV27 TGTGCCAGCAGTTTACTCCAGCGGGAGGGCCATGGTGAGCAGTTCTTC CASSLLQREGHGEQFF
13 TRBD1 medium-sized TRBJ2-7 TRBV30 TGTGCCTGGAGTGTAAACAGGGGGCACGAGCAGTACTTC CAWSVNRGHEQYF
13 NA few TRBJ2-3 TRBV12-3/TRBV12-4 TGTGCCAGCAGCTTAGGACGGCGCGATACGCAGTATTTT CASSLGRRDTQYF
18 TRBD2 NA TRBJ2-7 TRBV27 TGTGCCAGCAGTTTATCGAAGGATAGCGGGACCATCACCTACGAGCAGTACTTC CASSLSKDSGTITYEQYF
16 NA NA TRBJ2-1 TRBV15 TGTGCCACCAGCAGAGATCGTACGGGCCAAGGCAATGAGCAGTTCTTC CATSRDRTGQGNEQFF
10 NA few TRBJ2-5 TRBV5-6 TGTGCCAGCAGCCCTCGGACCCAGTACTTC CASSPRTQYF
15 NA NA TRBJ2-7 TRBV27 TGTGCCAGCAATAAGGGCCTCCCGGCGACCTACGAGCAGTACTTC CASNKGLPATYEQYF
15 TRBD2 NA TRBJ2-7 TRBV27 TGTGCCAGCAGTTTACGACTAGCGGGAGACTACGAGCAGTACTTC CASSLRLAGDYEQYF
11 NA NA TRBJ2-1 TRBV7-2 TGTGCCAGCAGCTTAAGGCTTGAGCAGTTCTTC CASSLRLEQFF
14 NA NA TRBJ2-1 TRBV6-1 TGTGCCAGCAGCTTAGTGGCAGGGGTCAATGAGCAGTTCTTC CASSLVAGVNEQFF
14 NA once TRBJ2-6 TRBV6-5 TGTGCCAGCAGTGGGGGGACTGGGGCCAACGTCCTGACTTTC CASSGGTGANVLTF
13 TRBD2 NA TRBJ2-5 TRBV7-2 TGTGCCAGCAGCTTAGTGCGGGAGGAGACCCAGTACTTC CASSLVREETQYF
14 TRBD2 NA TRBJ2-2 TRBV5-6 TGTGCCAGTCGGCCGGGAGGGAGGGCCGGGGAGCTGTTTTTT CASRPGGRAGELFF
15 TRBD1 NA TRBJ1-4 TRBV11-3 TGTGCCAGCAGCCCAGGGGGGAGCCGGGCGGAAAAACTGTTTTTT CASSPGGSRAEKLFF
14 NA NA TRBJ2-7 TRBV12-3/TRBV12-4 TGTGCCAGCAGTTCCGGGACGGGGGCCCACGAGCAGTACTTC CASSSGTGAHEQYF
14 NA few TRBJ2-7 TRBV19 TGTGCCAGTAGTATAGGTCTCCGGGGCTACGAGCAGTACTTC CASSIGLRGYEQYF